The 12 T cell receptor beta chains below all came from one sample that was sequenced in a study of regulatory T cells in long-lasting Graves disease. Assembly of TCR beta libraries relied on iRepertoire HTBI primers together with Arm-PCR of CDR3 regions. Via MiXCR, TCRdb re-called the multiplex PCR reads, giving one row per CDR3 protein. The table lists 500,000 or so distinct CDR3 sequences, less than 15% of them singletons. Time point: newly diagnosed GD, antithyroid drugs for less than 3 months. PBMC-extracted RNA yielded the TCR library. This sample was shared with a second study, whose subject was T cells in Graves' hyperthyroidism and ophthalmopathy.

The sequencing used peripheral blood mononuclear cells (PBMCs), collected at new diagnosis, from a patient treated with antithyroid drugs. The receptors stem from a woman between 50 and 59 years old with Graves disease.

This rearrangement joins TRBV7-2 to TRBJ1-2; the D is unclear. The CDR3 contains 15 residues. In germline, CDR1 is SGHTA, CDR2 FQGNSA. V was clipped by 3 bases and J by 0 bases, with 11 bases between them. CDR3 nucleotide sequence: TGTGCCAGCAGCTTGTATAACGCTGCTAACTATGGCTACACCTTC. Amino acid sequence: CASSLYNAANYGYTF.

This clonotype was seen repeatedly, ten times or more. V gene TRBV6-2 or TRBV6-3 combines with J gene TRBJ2-7; a possible D gene is TRBD2 (6 bases). The germline CDR1 and CDR2 sequences are MNHEY and SVGEGT. The CDR3 loop spans 14 amino acids. Trimming stripped 6 bases from V and 3 bases from J, with 15 bases between. CDR3 residues: CASSHRDWNYEQYF. DNA for the CDR3: TGTGCCAGCAGCCACCGGGACTGGAACTACGAGCAGTACTTC.

This chain uses TRBV6-1 with TRBJ1-4; 7 bases are shared with TRBD1. With 5 bases clipped from V and 8 bases from J, the junction kept 8 bases outside the gene matches. The CDR3 is made up of 14 amino acids. Germline assignment: CDR1 MNHNS and CDR2 SASEGT. CDR3 region: CASSPGTAPEKLFF. The CDR3 DNA reads as TGTGCCAGCAGTCCAGGGACAGCCCCCGAAAAACTGTTTTTT.

This clonotype has ten or more counts. The CDR3 bases are TGCGCCAGCAGCTTGCAACTAGCGGGTTTCTCCTACGAGCAGTACTTC. Protein sequence: CASSLQLAGFSYEQYF. This sequence joins TRBV5-1 and TRBJ2-7; 9 nucleotides align to TRBD2. Germline loops: CDR1 SGHRS, CDR2 YFSETQ. Trimming at V came to 1 base and at J to 0 bases, leaving 5 bases not matched to a gene. The CDR3 sequence is 16 residues long.

This clonotype was counted only a few times. V usage is TRBV19 and J usage is TRBJ1-1; D ambiguous. The germline V and J ends were trimmed by 1 base and 8 bases, with 14 bases remaining between them. This CDR3 spans 14 amino acids. CDR1 and CDR2 (germline): LNHDA, SQIVND (reference sequence). CDR3 coding DNA: TGTGCCAGTAGTATAGGTCCGGGGAGGTCAGAAGCTTTCTTT. Its translation: CASSIGPGRSEAFF.

This clonotype was picked up a small number of times. This sequence joins TRBV19 and TRBJ2-1; TRBD2 matches at 15 bases. The length of the CDR3 is 16 residues. The trim removed 7 bases at V and 4 bases at J, leaving 5 bases unmatched. The germline gives CDR1 LNHDA, CDR2 SQIVND (reference sequence). The CDR3 coding sequence is TGTGCCAGTAAAGGACTAGCGGGAGGGCTATACAATGAGCAGTTCTTC. It yields the protein CASKGLAGGLYNEQFF.

The rearrangement uses TRBV7-2 and TRBJ1-5; D is ambiguous. The length of the CDR3 is 14 residues. Germline V lookup: CDR1 SGHTA, CDR2 FQGNSA. The V and J ends lost 2 bases and 11 bases respectively, with 16 bases between them. CDR3 protein: CASSLPHDRGAQHF. In nucleotides, the CDR3 is TGTGCCAGCAGCTTACCCCACGACCGGGGTGCCCAGCATTTT.

This clonotype appeared a few times. This chain links TRBV5-1 with TRBJ1-1, with D maybe TRBD1 (6 bases). This CDR3 contains 13 residues. Between the trimmed V and J ends, which lost 8 bases and 1 base, there was a span of 12 bases. Germline values: CDR1 SGHRS, CDR2 YFSETQ. The CDR3 DNA is TGCGCCAGTACCAGGGGCTCGAACACTGAAGCTTTCTTT. Amino acids: CASTRGSNTEAFF.

Notes on this clonotype: With a much larger clone just one base away, this may be a read error. The V call is TRBV6-2 or TRBV6-3, the J call TRBJ2-7, with 9 bases fitting TRBD2. The CDR3 consists of 15 residues. The V segment lost 6 bases and the J segment 7 bases; nucleotides outside the gene matches: 13. The germline gives CDR1 MNHEY, CDR2 SVGEGT. CDR3 DNA: TGTGCCAGCAGGAGGCGGGAGGGCACCTACAATGAGCAGTACTTC. Residues: CASRRREGTYNEQYF.

About this clonotype: This may be a read error, as it is one base from a much larger clone. J is TRBJ1-2 and V is TRBV5-8, with D possibly TRBD1 on 6 matching bases. Germline V gene sequence: CDR1 SGHTS, CDR2 YDEGEE. The V end was cut by 1 base, the J end by 6 bases, with 22 bases between. This CDR3 is 17 amino acids long. DNA for the CDR3: TGTGCCAGCAGCTTGCCGGCTGAATTGGGGGCGCTCGATGGCTACACCTTC. The encoded protein is CASSLPAELGALDGYTF.

With regard to this clonotype: This may be a read error: a much more frequent sequence differs by one nucleotide. The gene calls are TRBV12-3 or TRBV12-4 and TRBJ1-5; a possible D gene is TRBD1 (6 bases). CDR3 length: 15 residues. With 5 bases removed from V and 4 bases from J, the gap between germline ends came to 15 bases. CDR3 protein: CASSDGGRANQPQHF. The CDR3 DNA follows: TGTGCCAGCAGTGATGGGGGCAGGGCAAATCAGCCCCAGCATTTT.

The chain combines TRBV28 with TRBJ2-7; 10 positions match TRBD1. V gave up 3 bases and J gave up 7 bases; unmatched junction bases: 12. Germline CDR1 reads MDHEN; CDR2 reads SYDVKM. CDR3 length: 16 amino acids. The CDR3 region is CASSLWAGTGVTEQYF. CDR3 bases: TGTGCCAGCAGTTTGTGGGCCGGGACAGGGGTTACAGAGCAGTACTTC.